A single sample gave rise to the 19 T cell receptor beta chains below, sequenced in a study of identifying expanded T cells in peripheral blood. Method: immunoSEQ multiplex PCR; TCRdb's copy keeps in-frame clones and lacks some. Of under 100,000 clones in the sample, roughly 85% were seen once. The sequenced material came from blood. The receptors stem from a person aged 18 to 70 in good health.

The chain combines TRBV7-9 with TRBJ1-6, with 7 bases fitting TRBD1. Germline CDR1 and CDR2: SEHNR and FQNEAQ (reference sequence). Germline trimming cut 5 bases from V and 8 bases from J; bases unmatched to any gene: 6. This CDR3 has 14 residues. CDR3 DNA sequence: TGTGCCAGCAGCCGGGGGACAGACTATTCACCCCTCCACTTT. It encodes CASSRGTDYSPLHF.

V is TRBV19 and J is TRBJ2-7, with D possibly being TRBD1 (7 bases). V lost 8 bases, J lost 5 bases, and 16 bases lay in between. CDR1 and CDR2 (germline): LNHDA, SQIVND (reference sequence). There are 13 residues in the CDR3. Here the CDR3 DNA reads TGTGCCAGTCGGGGGCAGGGGGAGGACGAGCAGTACTTC. Its protein product is CASRGQGEDEQYF.

This clone appeared once. The V call is TRBV6-4, the J call TRBJ1-3, with D unresolved. The CDR3 contains 19 residues. Between the trimmed V and J ends, which lost 2 bases and 8 bases, there was a span of 28 bases. Germline V CDR1 and CDR2: MRHNA, SNTAGT. CDR3 in DNA: TGTGCCAGCAGTGACGCCTCTTACTATATGGCTCAGCAAACGGACACCATATATTTT. Its protein is CASSDASYYMAQQTDTIYF.

V usage is TRBV6-1 and J usage is TRBJ2-2; D may correspond to TRBD1 or TRBD2 (5 bases each). Germline loops: CDR1 MNHNS, CDR2 SASEGT. This CDR3 has 12 amino acids. Trimming took 9 bases from V and 6 from J, leaving 11 bases between them. The CDR3 here is CASQLGAGELFF. The CDR3 nucleotides read TGTGCCAGTCAACTGGGGGCCGGGGAGCTGTTTTTT.

The J gene is TRBJ1-1, the V gene TRBV27; perhaps TRBD1 as D (6 bases). With 5 bases removed from V and 7 bases from J, the gap between germline ends came to 20 bases. The V gene's germline CDR1 is MNHEY and CDR2 SMNVEV (reference sequence). The CDR3 has 15 amino acids. CDR3 in amino acids: CASSADSRGPLEAFF. DNA for the CDR3: TGTGCCAGCAGTGCGGACAGCCGCGGTCCCCTTGAAGCTTTCTTT.

This chain connects TRBV29-1 to TRBJ1-2; 9 bases map to TRBD1. J lost 8 bases, V lost 2 bases, and 9 bases had no gene match. Per germline, CDR1 SQVTM and CDR2 ANQGSEA. This CDR3 contains 14 residues. This chain's CDR3 is CSVERGQGSLGYTF. The CDR3 DNA sequence: TGCAGCGTTGAAAGGGGACAGGGCAGTTTGGGCTACACCTTC.

Comments on this clone: Other DNA sequences of this sample code for an identical CDR3. The gene calls are TRBV11-3 and TRBJ1-5; no definite D call. Trimming left V 3 bases short and J 6 bases short, with 9 bases between. The CDR3 loop spans 13 amino acids. Germline V gene data show CDR1 as SGHNT and CDR2 as YENEEA. The CDR3, as DNA: TGTGCCAGCAGCTTGGAGGAGGGTCAGCCCCAGCATTTT. Translated, it gives CASSLEEGQPQHF.

This sequence joins TRBV5-1 and TRBJ2-2; D is perhaps TRBD2 (7 bases). The germline V and J ends were trimmed by 0 bases and 6 bases, with 12 bases remaining between them. The CDR3 loop spans 15 amino acids. Germline assignment: CDR1 SGHRS and CDR2 YFSETQ. The CDR3 DNA reads TGCGCCAGCAGCTTGGCGGGGGGCCCTCCCGGGGAGCTGTTTTTT. Translation gives CASSLAGGPPGELFF. Full variable domain (missing parts from reference TRBV5-1 and TRBJ2-2): KAGVTQTPRYLIKTRGQQVTLSCSPISGHRSVSWYQQTPGQGLQFLFEYFSETQRNKGNFPGRFSGRQFSNSRSEMNVSTLELGDSALYLCASSLAGGPPGELFFGEGSRLTVL.

This CDR3 is CASSPGLAVQETQYF. DNA for the CDR3: TGTGCCAGCAGCCCGGGACTAGCGGTCCAAGAGACCCAGTACTTC. The chain recombines TRBV5-6 with TRBJ2-5; 11 positions agree with TRBD2. V was pared by 4 bases and J by 1 base, with 3 bases of the junction left unmatched. The CDR3 runs 15 residues. Germline V CDR1 and CDR2: SGHDT, YYEEEE.

This chain joins TRBV19 and TRBJ1-6; D gene ambiguous. Trimming removed 5 bases from V and 0 bases from J, with 5 bases in between. Germline loops: CDR1 LNHDA, CDR2 SQIVND (reference sequence). The CDR3 is made up of 14 amino acids. This CDR3 is CASSASSYNSPLHF. For the CDR3, the DNA is TGTGCCAGTAGTGCTAGCTCCTATAATTCACCCCTCCACTTT.

A single count supports this clone. CDR3 in amino acids: CASSFEGWGNTEAFF. The CDR3 region has the DNA TGTGCCAGCAGCTTTGAAGGGTGGGGGAACACTGAAGCTTTCTTT. The genes are TRBV5-6 and TRBJ1-1, with D hard to call. The CDR3 has 15 residues. CDR1 is SGHDT, CDR2 YYEEEE, per germline. Trimming removed 2 bases at V and 1 base at J, with 12 bases between.

This chain links TRBV6-1 with TRBJ1-2; perhaps TRBD1 as D (5 bases). There are 12 residues in the CDR3. CDR1 and CDR2 from the germline V gene are MNHNS and SASEGT. Deletions cut 4 bases from V and 3 bases from J, with 6 bases between. CDR3 loop: CASSGGDYGYTF. The CDR3 nucleotides are TGTGCCAGCAGTGGGGGCGACTATGGCTACACCTTC.

The chain couples TRBV7-9 to TRBJ2-7, with D possibly being TRBD1 (6 bases). This CDR3 has 16 residues. V lost 4 bases to trimming and J lost 2 bases, with 18 bases between them. Germline V gene sequence: CDR1 SEHNR, CDR2 FQNEAQ (reference sequence). This chain's CDR3 is CASSSGAGRVAYEQYF. For the CDR3, the DNA is TGTGCCAGCAGCTCAGGGGCGGGCAGGGTTGCCTACGAGCAGTACTTC.

This clone was counted once. The gene calls are TRBV19 and TRBJ2-7; weak D call: TRBD1 (6 bases). Deletions cut 2 bases from V and 3 bases from J, with 17 bases between. The CDR3 runs to 16 residues. The germline CDR1 and CDR2 sequences are LNHDA and SQIVND (reference sequence). In DNA form, the CDR3 reads TGTGCCAGTAGTATAATGCTCTTGGCAGGGGTCTACGAGCAGTACTTC. Residues: CASSIMLLAGVYEQYF.

The chain recombines TRBV6-6 with TRBJ1-3; tentatively, D is TRBD1 (5 bases). The CDR3 sequence is 15 residues long. V was cut by 2 bases and J by 0 bases, with 8 bases left in between. Germline CDR1 and CDR2: MNHNY and SVGAGI (reference sequence). The CDR3 region has the DNA TGTGCCAGCAGTTACAGGGGTTTCTCTGGAAACACCATATATTTT. As protein: CASSYRGFSGNTIYF.

The table lists this clone with a count of one. The V call is TRBV2, the J call TRBJ2-1; no firm D call. The CDR3 is made up of 13 amino acids. Germline CDR1 is SNHLY and CDR2 is FYNNEI. The V end lost 2 bases, the J end lost 4 bases, and 6 bases lay between the germline ends. The chain's CDR3 is CASSEMVYNEQFF. As DNA, the CDR3 is TGTGCCAGCAGTGAAATGGTTTACAATGAGCAGTTCTTC.

In its sample, this clone was seen a few times. V and J are TRBV29-1 and TRBJ1-2; 8 bases align to TRBD1. The ends lost 8 bases at V and 3 bases at J; junction bases unmatched: 5. Germline loops: CDR1 SQVTM, CDR2 ANQGSEA. The CDR3 consists of 12 residues. The CDR3 spells CSSGQGDYGYTF. CDR3 bases: TGCAGCAGTGGACAGGGTGACTATGGCTACACCTTC.

This chain links TRBV7-2 with TRBJ1-3; D call uncertain. Germline V gene sequence: CDR1 SGHTA, CDR2 FQGNSA. The V end was cut by 4 bases, the J end by 3 bases, with 10 bases between. The CDR3 covers 14 residues. CDR3 residues: CASSWFLDGNTIYF. In nucleotides, the CDR3 is TGTGCCAGCAGCTGGTTTCTAGATGGAAACACCATATATTTT.

This sequence joins TRBV11-3 and TRBJ2-1; TRBD2 agrees at 12 bases. V dropped 1 base and J dropped 10; count of bases not matched to a gene: 8. CDR3 size: 16 residues. Germline V gives CDR1 SGHNT, CDR2 YENEEA. The CDR3 coding sequence is TGTGCCAGCAGCTTAGGAAGGCTAGCGGGGGGGGACGAGCAGTTCTTC. This codes for CASSLGRLAGGDEQFF.